Listed here are 5 T cell receptor beta chains from one sample, sequenced in a study of cytomegalovirus exposure and HLA in healthy donors. The PCR had 60 Vbeta and 13 Jbeta primers. The repertoire was sequenced with immunoSEQ multiplex PCR; TCRdb's copy has only in-frame clones and lacks some. The table shows about 150,000 clones, with 82% occurring only once. Sequenced: PBMCs. The source of these receptors is a male donor in good health and CMV-seronegative.

This clone was counted a single time. This chain uses TRBV28 with TRBJ2-1; maybe TRBD1 (6 bases). There are 16 residues in the CDR3. The V end lost 4 bases, the J end lost 1 base, and 14 bases lay between the germline ends. CDR1 MDHEN and CDR2 SYDVKM come from the germline V gene. The CDR3 reads CASSSTGTRSYNEQFF. CDR3 DNA sequence: TGTGCCAGCAGTTCCACCGGGACAAGGTCCTACAATGAGCAGTTCTTC.

The rearrangement joins TRBV7-2 to TRBJ1-2; D possibly corresponds to TRBD1 (5 bases). Trimming removed 7 bases from V and 0 bases from J, with 15 bases in between. CDR1 is SGHTA, CDR2 FQGNSA, per germline. There are 15 residues in the CDR3. As DNA, the CDR3 is TGTGCCAGCACCCTTTGGGGGGAAACTAACTATGGCTACACCTTC. Protein sequence: CASTLWGETNYGYTF. Using reference TRBV7-2 and TRBJ1-2 for the parts outside the CDR3, the full variable domain is GAGVSQSPSNKVTEKGKDVELRCDPISGHTALYWYRQSLGQGLEFLIYFQGNSAPDKSGLPSDRFSAERTGGSVSTLTIQRTQQEDSAVYLCASTLWGETNYGYTFGSGTRLTVV.

CDR3 DNA: TGCGCCAGCAGCTCGGACGGGGACTCCTACAATGAGCAGTTCTTC. Translation gives CASSSDGDSYNEQFF. The J gene is TRBJ2-1, the V gene TRBV5-1; D perhaps matches TRBD2 (5 bases). V lost 3 bases, J lost 0 bases, and 10 bases lay in between. This CDR3 contains 15 residues. Germline V gives CDR1 SGHRS, CDR2 YFSETQ.

V usage is TRBV21-1 and J usage is TRBJ2-5; the D segment call TRBD1 is taken from the table without a DNA check. TRBV21-1 is a documented pseudogene. The CDR3 is 18 amino acids. For the CDR3, the DNA is TGTGCCAGCAGCAACCTCATTGACAGGGCCCCAATCCAAGAGACCCAGTACTTC. Its protein is CASSNLIDRAPIQETQYF.

This clone was seen a single time. The V gene is TRBV5-5, the J gene TRBJ2-7; 7 bases fit TRBD2. The CDR3 loop spans 15 amino acids. The germline V gene encodes CDR1 SGHKS and CDR2 YYEKEE (reference sequence). The junction had 6 bases not matched to a gene; V was cut back by 1 base and J by 2 bases. The CDR3 sequence: CASSLLEAGAYEQYF. The CDR3 DNA follows: TGTGCCAGCAGCTTGTTAGAGGCGGGGGCCTACGAGCAGTACTTC.